This T cell receptor (beta chain) was obtained from a study of CD8+ T cells in alopecia areata. In regard to this clone: Germline and junction disagree at one end, which may indicate a read error.

The sequencing template was cDNA reverse transcribed from extracted RNA. Clones were sequenced by immunoSEQ multiplex PCR, and TCRdb holds only the in-frame ones, with some missing. The repertoire holds fewer than 4,500 clones, with 69% as singletons. Germline V gene data show CDR1 as SNHLY and CDR2 as FYNNEI. The CDR3 covers 15 residues. Described treatment: oral pan-JAK inhibitor, 5-10 mg twice daily. Peripheral blood and lesional scalp punch biopsies came from alopecia areata patients. This chain connects TRBV2 to TRBJ1-4, with D possibly matching TRBD1 (5 bases). The receptor's source is a human donor with alopecia areata. Sample: skin, taken at week 24, from a patient treated with tofacitinib. The CDR3 loop is CASSSEDRANGKLLF. CDR3 nucleotides: TGTGCCAGCAGTTCAGAAGACAGAGCAAATGGAAAACTGCTTTTT.